A single T cell receptor beta chain is shown here with its context. This entry is derived from a study of blood T cell repertoires in COVID-19. Germline V gene data show CDR1 as SEHNR and CDR2 as FQNEAQ (reference sequence). There are 15 residues in the CDR3. Trimming cost V 1 base and J 1 base, with 8 bases left between them. Original processing notes: Estimates of nucleated cell counts were drawn from the amplification of reference gene primers. Profiled with immunoSEQ multiplex PCR; TCRdb holds only in-frame clones, not every one. The DNA was the basis for D and trimming; V, J and clone size are from that table. The repertoire includes around 250,000 clones, 86% of them detected once, and 2% to 2.5% sits in the top ten.

The sequence derives from a woman in her 50s who had recovered from COVID-19. The chain combines TRBV7-9 with TRBJ1-5; tentatively, D is TRBD1 (6 bases). Sequences were obtained from PBMCs or T cells enriched from blood (not recorded which). CDR3 sequence: CASSLEGGSNQPQHF. In DNA, the CDR3 is TGTGCCAGCAGCTTAGAGGGGGGGAGCAATCAGCCCCAGCATTTT. The full variable domain, rest sourced from reference TRBV7-9 and TRBJ1-5, is DTGVSQNPRHKITKRGQNVTFRCDPISEHNRLYWYRQTLGQGPEFLTYFQNEAQLEKSRLLSDRFSAERPKGSFSTLEIQRTEQGDSAMYLCASSLEGGSNQPQHFGDGTRLSIL.